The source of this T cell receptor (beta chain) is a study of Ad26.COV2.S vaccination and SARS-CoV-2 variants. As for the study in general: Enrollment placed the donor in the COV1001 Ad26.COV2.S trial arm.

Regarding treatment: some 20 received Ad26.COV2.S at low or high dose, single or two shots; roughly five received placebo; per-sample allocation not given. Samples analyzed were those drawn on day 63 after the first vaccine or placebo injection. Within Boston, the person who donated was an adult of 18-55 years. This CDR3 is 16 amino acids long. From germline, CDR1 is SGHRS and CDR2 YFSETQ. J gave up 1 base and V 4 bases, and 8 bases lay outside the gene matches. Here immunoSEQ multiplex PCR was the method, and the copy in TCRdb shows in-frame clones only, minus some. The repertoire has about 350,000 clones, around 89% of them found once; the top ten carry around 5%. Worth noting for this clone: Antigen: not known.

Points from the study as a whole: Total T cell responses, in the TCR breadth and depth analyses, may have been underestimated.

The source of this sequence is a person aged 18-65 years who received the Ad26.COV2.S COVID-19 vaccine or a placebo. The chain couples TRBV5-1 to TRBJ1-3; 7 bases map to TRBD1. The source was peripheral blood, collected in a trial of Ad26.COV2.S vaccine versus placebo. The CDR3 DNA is TGCGCCAGCAGCCCGGGACAGCCTACATCTGGAAACACCATATATTTT. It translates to CASSPGQPTSGNTIYF.